This TCR beta chain was recovered during a study of blood T cell repertoires in COVID-19. Across the study: Material from acute and convalescent COVID-19 was sourced from the United States, Italy and Spain. The cDNA or gDNA used as material had been derived from T cells, B-cell-depleted T cells, or PBMCs.

The CDR3 runs to 13 residues. Germline V CDR1 and CDR2: MNHEY, SVGAGI. Study processing details: Amplification of reference gene primers provided the estimated nucleated cell counts. Clones were sequenced by immunoSEQ multiplex PCR, and TCRdb holds only the in-frame ones, with some missing. The D gene and trimming were derived from the DNA, and the V and J assignments and clone size from that table. The sample comprises 20,000 to 25,000 clones, approximately 80% of which are singletons, and approximately 23% rests with the top ten. This clone was counted a few times. The specimen sequenced was peripheral blood. The origin of this receptor is an elderly man with active or convalescent COVID-19. This chain connects TRBV6-5 to TRBJ1-5; TRBD1 agrees at 7 bases. The DNA for the CDR3 is TGTGCGTCCGGACAGGACCCTAATCAGCCCCAGCATTTT. Its translation: CASGQDPNQPQHF.